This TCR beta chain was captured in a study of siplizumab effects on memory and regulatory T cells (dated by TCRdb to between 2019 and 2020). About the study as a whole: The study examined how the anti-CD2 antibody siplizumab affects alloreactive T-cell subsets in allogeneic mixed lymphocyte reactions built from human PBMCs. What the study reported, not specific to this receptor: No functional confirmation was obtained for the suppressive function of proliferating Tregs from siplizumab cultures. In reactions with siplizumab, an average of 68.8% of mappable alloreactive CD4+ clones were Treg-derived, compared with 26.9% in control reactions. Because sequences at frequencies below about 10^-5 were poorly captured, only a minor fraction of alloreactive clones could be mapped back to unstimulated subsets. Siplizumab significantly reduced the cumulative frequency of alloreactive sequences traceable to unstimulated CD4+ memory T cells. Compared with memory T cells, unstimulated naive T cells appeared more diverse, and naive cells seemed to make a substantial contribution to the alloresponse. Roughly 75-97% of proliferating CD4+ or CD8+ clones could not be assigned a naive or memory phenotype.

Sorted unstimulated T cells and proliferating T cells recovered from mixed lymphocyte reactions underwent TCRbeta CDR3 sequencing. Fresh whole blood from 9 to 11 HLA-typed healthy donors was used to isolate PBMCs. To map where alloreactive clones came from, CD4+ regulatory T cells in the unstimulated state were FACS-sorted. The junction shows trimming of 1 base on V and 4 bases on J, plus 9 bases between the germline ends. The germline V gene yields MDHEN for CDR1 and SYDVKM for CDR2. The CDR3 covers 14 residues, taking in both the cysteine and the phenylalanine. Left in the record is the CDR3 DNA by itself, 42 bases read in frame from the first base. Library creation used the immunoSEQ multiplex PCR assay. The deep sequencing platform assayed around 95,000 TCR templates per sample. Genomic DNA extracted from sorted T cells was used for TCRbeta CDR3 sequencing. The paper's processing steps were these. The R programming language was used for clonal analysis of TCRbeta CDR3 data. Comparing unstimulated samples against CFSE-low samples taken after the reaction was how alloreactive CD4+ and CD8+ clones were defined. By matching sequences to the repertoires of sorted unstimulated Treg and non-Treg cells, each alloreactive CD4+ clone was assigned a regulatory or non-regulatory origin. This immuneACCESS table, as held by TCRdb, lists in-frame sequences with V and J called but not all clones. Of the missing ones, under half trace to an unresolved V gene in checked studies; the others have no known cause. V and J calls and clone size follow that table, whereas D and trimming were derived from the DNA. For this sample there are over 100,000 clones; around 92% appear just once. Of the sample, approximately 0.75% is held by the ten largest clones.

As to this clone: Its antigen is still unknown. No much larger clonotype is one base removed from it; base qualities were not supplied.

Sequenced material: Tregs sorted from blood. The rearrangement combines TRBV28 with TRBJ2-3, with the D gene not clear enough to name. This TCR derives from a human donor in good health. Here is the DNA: TGTGCCAGCAGTTTATACCCAGGCTCAGATACGCAGTATTTT. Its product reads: CASSLYPGSDTQYF.